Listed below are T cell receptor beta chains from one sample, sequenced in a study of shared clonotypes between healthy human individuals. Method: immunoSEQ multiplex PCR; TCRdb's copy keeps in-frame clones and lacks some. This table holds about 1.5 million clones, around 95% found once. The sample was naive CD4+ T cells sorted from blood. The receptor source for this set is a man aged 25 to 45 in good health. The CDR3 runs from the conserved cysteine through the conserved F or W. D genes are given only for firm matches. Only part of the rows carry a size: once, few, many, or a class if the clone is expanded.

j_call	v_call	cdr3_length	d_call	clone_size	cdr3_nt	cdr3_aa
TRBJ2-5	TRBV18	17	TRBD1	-	TGTGCCAGCTCACCCTCCCGGGACAGGGCGGAGGTTGGGACCCAGTACTTC	CASSPSRDRAEVGTQYF
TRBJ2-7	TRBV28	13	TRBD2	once	TGTGCCACCCAGACTAGCGGGAGAGGAGAGCAGTACTTC	CATQTSGRGEQYF
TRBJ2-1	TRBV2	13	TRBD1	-	TGTGCCAGCAGTCGGGACAGCTACAATGAGCAGTTCTTC	CASSRDSYNEQFF
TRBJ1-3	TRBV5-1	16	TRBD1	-	TGCGCCAGCAGCTTGGGGGACAGGGGACAGGGAAACACCATATATTTT	CASSLGDRGQGNTIYF
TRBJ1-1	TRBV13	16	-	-	TGTGCCAGCAGCTTCACGATTAGGGGCCCGATGACTGAAGCTTTCTTT	CASSFTIRGPMTEAFF
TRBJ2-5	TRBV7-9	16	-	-	TGTGCCAGCAGCTTAGTCGGCAGAAAGTACCAAGAGACCCAGTACTTC	CASSLVGRKYQETQYF
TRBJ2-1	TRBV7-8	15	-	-	TGTGCCAGCAGCTTCCAAATCCTGGCCTACAATGAGCAGTTCTTC	CASSFQILAYNEQFF
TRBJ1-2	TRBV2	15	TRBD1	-	TGTGCCAGCCATCCTCCGGGACAGGGATCTTATGGCTACACCTTC	CASHPPGQGSYGYTF
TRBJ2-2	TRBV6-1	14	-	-	TGTGCCAGCAGTGAAGTTTGGTGGGCCGGGGAGCTGTTTTTT	CASSEVWWAGELFF
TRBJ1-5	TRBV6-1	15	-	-	TGTGCCAGCAGTGAAGCGGGAGGGGGACATCAGCCCCAGCATTTT	CASSEAGGGHQPQHF
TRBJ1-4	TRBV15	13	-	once	TGTGCCACCAGCAGAGCAGGGAATGAAAAACTGTTTTTT	CATSRAGNEKLFF
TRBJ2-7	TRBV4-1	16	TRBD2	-	TGCGCCAGCAGCCTTGGACTAGCGGGAGTGTCCTACGAGCAGTACTTC	CASSLGLAGVSYEQYF
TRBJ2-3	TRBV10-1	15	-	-	TGCGCCAGCAGTGGACAACAGGGAAGCACAGATACGCAGTATTTT	CASSGQQGSTDTQYF
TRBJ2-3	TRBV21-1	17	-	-	TGTGCCAGCAGCATCCCCCGGACAGGGAAGCAAGCAGATACGCAGTATTTT	CASSIPRTGKQADTQYF
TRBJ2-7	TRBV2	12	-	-	TGTGCCAGCAACAAGGACAGTCCCGAGCAGTACTTC	CASNKDSPEQYF
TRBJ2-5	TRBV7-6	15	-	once	TGTGCCAGCAGCTTAGGGGTAGGACGGCAAGAGACCCAGTACTTC	CASSLGVGRQETQYF
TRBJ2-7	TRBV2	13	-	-	TGTGCCAGCAACCCGGGACGGGGATACGAGCAGTACTTC	CASNPGRGYEQYF
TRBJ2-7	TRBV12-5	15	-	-	TGTGCTAGTGGTTTGGTAAGGGGATCTGGGCACGAGCAGTACTTC	CASGLVRGSGHEQYF
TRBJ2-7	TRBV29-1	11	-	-	TGCAGCGGAGAAGGGCCGCACGAGCAGTACTTC	CSGEGPHEQYF